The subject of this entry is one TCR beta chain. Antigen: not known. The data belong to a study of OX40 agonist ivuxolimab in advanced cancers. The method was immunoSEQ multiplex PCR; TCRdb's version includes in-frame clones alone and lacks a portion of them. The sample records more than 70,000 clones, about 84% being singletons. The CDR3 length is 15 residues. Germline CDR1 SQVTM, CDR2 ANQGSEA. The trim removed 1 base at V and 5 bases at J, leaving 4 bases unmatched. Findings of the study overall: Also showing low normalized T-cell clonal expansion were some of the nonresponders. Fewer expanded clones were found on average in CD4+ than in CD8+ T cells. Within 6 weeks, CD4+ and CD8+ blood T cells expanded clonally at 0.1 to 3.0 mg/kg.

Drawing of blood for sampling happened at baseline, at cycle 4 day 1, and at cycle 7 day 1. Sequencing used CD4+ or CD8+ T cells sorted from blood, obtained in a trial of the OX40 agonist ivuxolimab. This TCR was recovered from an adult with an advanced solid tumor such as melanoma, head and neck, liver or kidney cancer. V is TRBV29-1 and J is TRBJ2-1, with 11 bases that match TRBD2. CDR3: CSVEVPSGRNNEQFF. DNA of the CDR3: TGCAGCGTTGAAGTCCCTAGCGGGAGGAACAATGAGCAGTTCTTC.